Detailed here is one T cell receptor beta chain. Its antigen is unknown. The PCR made use of 60 Vbeta and 13 Jbeta primers. The protocol was immunoSEQ multiplex PCR, while the TCRdb copy is restricted to in-frame clones and leaves out a portion. The data hold some 150,000 clones, with 8.9% observed a single time. This sample was included in a study of cytomegalovirus exposure and HLA in healthy donors. Whole-study results and caveats: Later on, a genetic analysis was performed. It linked a missense variant in DCLRE1C with V- and J-gene trimming of TCR beta.

Sequencing used PBMCs. The source is a woman in her 40s in good health and CMV-seropositive.

CDR3 protein: CASSVGLADEQFF. CDR3 sequence (DNA): TGTGCCAGCAGCGTGGGACTGGCGGATGAGCAGTTCTTC. V gene TRBV7-9 combines with J gene TRBJ2-1; a possible D gene is TRBD2 (6 bases). Trimming cost V 5 bases and J 8 bases, with 13 bases left between them. The CDR3 totals 13 residues. Germline assignment: CDR1 SEHNR and CDR2 FQNEAQ (reference sequence).